The clone carrying this TCR beta chain has a handful of counts. The antigen is undetermined. One entry per CDR3 protein results from TCRdb running MiXCR on the reads. The repertoire includes 300,000 to 400,000 distinct CDR3 sequences, 25% to 30% of them detected once, and around 19% sits in the top ten. The data were taken from a study of T cell repertoires in cytomegalovirus infection. Study results and limitations: Ex vivo responses were dominated by HLA-C-restricted CMV-specific TCR beta clonotypes. Carriers of CMV and the relevant HLA type were discriminated by public TCR beta frequency.

The V and J ends lost 6 bases and 1 base, in that order; junction bases with no gene match: 3. The CDR3 sequence is 14 residues long. From germline, CDR1 is SGHVS and CDR2 FQNEAQ. The sample was cultured PBMCs, taken from culture after CMV antigen stimulation. The chain recombines TRBV7-8 with TRBJ2-3; 8 bases are a match to TRBD2. The sequence was collected from a human donor in good health (CMV status not recorded). Some clones in this sample may be carry-over from other donors' samples. CDR3 nucleotides: TGTGCCAGCAGTAGCGGGGTGCGCACAGATACGCAGTATTTT. Translated, it gives CASSSGVRTDTQYF.